This section outlines one T cell receptor beta chain sequence together with its context. Its matching antigen is unknown. Germline lookup yields CDR1 LNHNV and CDR2 YYDKDF (reference sequence). Deletions cut 2 bases from V and 5 bases from J, with 12 bases between. This CDR3 is 14 amino acids long. This entry is derived from a study of T cells after yellow fever vaccination. General study points: A small share of clonotypes appeared in both CD4 and CD8 compartments.

TCRdb reprocessed the 5' RACE reads via MiXCR and lists one record per CDR3 protein. The sample yields about 240,000 distinct CDR3 sequences, 6.9% seen once. The material was CD4+ T cells sorted from PBMCs, obtained 15 days after the yellow fever booster vaccination. This chain joins TRBV15 and TRBJ2-5; the D call may be TRBD1 or TRBD2 (5 bases each). The clonotype was recovered from a man aged 25 to 40 who received the YFV17D yellow fever vaccine. This CDR3 reads CATSRRDGIETQYF. CDR3 sequence (DNA): TGTGCCACCAGCAGACGGGACGGGATTGAGACCCAGTACTTC.